The rows below give T cell receptor beta chains drawn from one sample of a study of vaccination and CD4 T cells after COVID-19. TCRdb redid the calling of the PCR reads with MiXCR, one entry per CDR3 protein. The table lists about 7,000 distinct CDR3 sequences, roughly 49% of them singletons. Their antigen targets remain unknown. Sequences were obtained from CD4+ T cells from blood, cultured in vitro. The receptors were gathered from a human donor in good health. CDR3s include the opening cysteine and the closing phenylalanine or tryptophan. Fields, in order: J gene, clone size, CDR3 length, D gene, V gene, CDR3 DNA, CDR3 protein. The D gene is left open where the match is weak. Only some rows state a clone size, as once, few, many or a class for expanded clones.

>TRBJ2-3|few|14|TRBD1|TRBV7-8
TGTGCCAGCATCCAGGGGGCCGGCACAGATACGCAGTATTTT
CASIQGAGTDTQYF
>TRBJ2-1|NA|15|NA|TRBV5-8
TGTGCCAGCAGCTTGGCCACAGCCTCCTACAATGAGCAGTTCTTC
CASSLATASYNEQFF
>TRBJ2-3|NA|15|TRBD2|TRBV6-4
TGTGCCAGCAGTGCTAGCGGGGGGGCCACAGATACGCAGTATTTT
CASSASGGATDTQYF
>TRBJ2-5|NA|13|NA|TRBV7-7
TGTGCTAGCGGCTTAAGTGGGCGGGAGACCCAGTACTTC
CASGLSGRETQYF
>TRBJ1-2|NA|12|NA|TRBV25-1
TGTGCCAGCAGTGGGTGGGCCTATGGCTACACCTTC
CASSGWAYGYTF
>TRBJ1-2|NA|13|NA|TRBV14
TGTGCCAGCAGCCAATCCGTCCCCTATGGCTACACCTTC
CASSQSVPYGYTF
>TRBJ1-6|few|12|NA|TRBV30
TGTGCCTGGAGTCTGGTAAAATCACCCCTCCACTTT
CAWSLVKSPLHF
>TRBJ1-1|few|12|NA|TRBV20-1
TGCAGTGCTAGAGACGGGGTAATCCCGGCTTTCTTT
CSARDGVIPAFF
>TRBJ2-1|NA|15|NA|TRBV9
TGTGCCAGCAGCGTCAGGGCCACATGGCCCAATGAGCAGTTCTTC
CASSVRATWPNEQFF
>TRBJ1-5|few|13|NA|TRBV7-9
TGTGCCAGCGGGGCCCAGGGAAATCAGCCCCAGCATTTT
CASGAQGNQPQHF
>TRBJ1-4|NA|16|NA|TRBV7-9
TGTGCCAGCAGCTTAACTCAGGAAGCCTCGGGGGAAAAACTGTTTTTT
CASSLTQEASGEKLFF
>TRBJ1-1|NA|13|NA|TRBV6-1
TGTGCCAGCAGAAAGGACCCGAACACTGAAGCTTTCTTT
CASRKDPNTEAFF
>TRBJ2-7|few|16|TRBD1|TRBV6-1
TGTGCCAGCAGTGAAGCCTCCGGGACAGGGTCCTACGAGCAGTACTTC
CASSEASGTGSYEQYF
>TRBJ2-1|few|14|NA|TRBV20-1
TGCAGTGCCATGCGGCCGGGTGGAACCAATGAGCAGTTCTTC
CSAMRPGGTNEQFF
>TRBJ2-2|NA|15|NA|TRBV2
TGTGCCAGCAAAAAGGGGGCGGGGGACACCGGGGAGCTGTTTTTT
CASKKGAGDTGELFF
>TRBJ1-1|few|12|NA|TRBV20-1
TGCAGTGCTAGATACTCGGCGGCTGAAGCTTTCTTT
CSARYSAAEAFF
>TRBJ1-1|NA|14|NA|TRBV5-1
TGCGCCAGCAGCGTGGACGGCATGAACACTGAAGCTTTCTTT
CASSVDGMNTEAFF
>TRBJ1-5|NA|16|TRBD1|TRBV19
TGTGCCAGTAGTGCAATACAGGGGGCGCGCAATCAGCCCCAGCATTTT
CASSAIQGARNQPQHF
>TRBJ1-5|few|14|NA|TRBV6-1
TGTGCCAGCAGCCTCCGGGAAGCTAATCAGCCCCAGCATTTT
CASSLREANQPQHF
>TRBJ1-6|NA|15|NA|TRBV10-3
TGTGCCATCAGTGAGCGGGACTCCTATAATTCACCCCTCCACTTT
CAISERDSYNSPLHF
>TRBJ2-1|NA|13|TRBD2|TRBV20-1
TGCAGTGCTAGCGGGGGGGCCGGCAATGAGCAGTTCTTC
CSASGGAGNEQFF
>TRBJ2-1|NA|12|NA|TRBV6-1
TGTGCCAGCATCACACAAGGGGGTGAGCAGTTCTTC
CASITQGGEQFF
>TRBJ1-5|few|12|NA|TRBV2
TGTGCCAGCAGCGAACAGGTCCAGCCCCAGCATTTT
CASSEQVQPQHF
>TRBJ1-5|few|15|NA|TRBV27
TGTGCCAGCAGTTTCGCCAGGGGTCTTAATCAGCCCCAGCATTTT
CASSFARGLNQPQHF
>TRBJ1-2|NA|13|TRBD1|TRBV20-1
TGCAGTGCTTCGACAGGGGCAAACTATGGCTACACCTTC
CSASTGANYGYTF
>TRBJ1-1|few|14|NA|TRBV15
TGTGCCACCAGCAGAGATGTACTGGGAGGAGAAGCTTTCTTT
CATSRDVLGGEAFF
>TRBJ1-2|NA|14|TRBD1|TRBV19
TGTGCCAGTAGTATAGGTGACAGGGTGAATGGCTACACCTTC
CASSIGDRVNGYTF
>TRBJ2-2|NA|14|TRBD2|TRBV19
TGTGCCAGTAAGTCGGGAGGTAACACCGGGGAGCTGTTTTTT
CASKSGGNTGELFF
>TRBJ1-1|few|14|NA|TRBV6-1
TGTGCCAGCGCCCCTAGGGGCAAGAACACTGAAGCTTTCTTT
CASAPRGKNTEAFF
>TRBJ1-1|NA|11|NA|TRBV6-2/TRBV6-3
TGTGCCAGCGGCGAGGCCACTGAAGCTTTCTTT
CASGEATEAFF
>TRBJ1-1|NA|13|NA|TRBV25-1
TGTGCCAGCAGTCGGGGCTTCAACACTGAAGCTTTCTTT
CASSRGFNTEAFF
>TRBJ1-1|NA|17|TRBD1|TRBV5-1
TGCGCCAGCAGCTTGGGCAGGACAGGGAATGTGAACACTGAAGCTTTCTTT
CASSLGRTGNVNTEAFF
>TRBJ1-2|few|14|NA|TRBV12-3/TRBV12-4
TGTGCCAGCAGCAACCCGCTCGGTGGCATGGGCTACACCTTC
CASSNPLGGMGYTF
>TRBJ1-5|few|13|TRBD1|TRBV27
TGTGCCAGCAGTTTCAGGGGGCCTCAGCCCCAGCATTTT
CASSFRGPQPQHF
>TRBJ2-3|NA|13|NA|TRBV27
TGTGCCAGCAGTCCCCTGCCCACAGATACGCAGTATTTT
CASSPLPTDTQYF
>TRBJ1-2|NA|15|NA|TRBV27
TGTGCCAGCAGTTTTACAGGAAACGAATTTTATGGCTACACCTTC
CASSFTGNEFYGYTF
>TRBJ1-1|NA|15|NA|TRBV19
TGTGCCAGTAGTATCCAGGGGTACTCGAACACTGAAGCTTTCTTT
CASSIQGYSNTEAFF
>TRBJ2-5|NA|13|NA|TRBV7-2
TGTGCCAGCAGCTTGGGAGGACTGGAGACCCAGTACTTC
CASSLGGLETQYF
>TRBJ2-3|few|15|NA|TRBV20-1
TGCAGTGCTAGACCTCTGGGGGCGACCACAGATACGCAGTATTTT
CSARPLGATTDTQYF
>TRBJ2-5|few|11|TRBD2|TRBV20-1
TGCAGCGGAGCGGGGGGAGAGACCCAGTACTTC
CSGAGGETQYF
>TRBJ1-5|NA|14|NA|TRBV5-1
TGCGCCAGCAGCTTGGAAGGAGGGTTGCAGCCCCAGCATTTT
CASSLEGGLQPQHF
>TRBJ1-1|once|14|NA|TRBV29-1
TGCAGCGTTGTTTTGGAAGACATGAACACTGAAGCTTTCTTT
CSVVLEDMNTEAFF
>TRBJ1-1|few|13|TRBD1|TRBV6-4
TGTGCCAGCAGTGAGGGGGACAGGGGGCAAGCTTTCTTT
CASSEGDRGQAFF
>TRBJ1-6|NA|14|NA|TRBV18
TGTGCCAGCTCACCATGGGAGAGCGGTTCACCCCTCCACTTT
CASSPWESGSPLHF
>TRBJ1-1|NA|13|NA|TRBV20-1
TGCAGTGCTAAGAAACCCCCGGGTTCTGAAGCTTTCTTT
CSAKKPPGSEAFF
>TRBJ1-4|NA|16|NA|TRBV15
TGTGCCACCAGCAGAGGACAAGGAGCAACTAATGAAAAACTGTTTTTT
CATSRGQGATNEKLFF
>TRBJ2-7|few|11|NA|TRBV12-3/TRBV12-4
TGTGCCAGCAGTTCGAACTACGAGCAGTACTTC
CASSSNYEQYF
>TRBJ1-1|NA|16|NA|TRBV12-5
TGTGCTAGTGGTTTGTCCTATACAGGGAGGAACACTGAAGCTTTCTTT
CASGLSYTGRNTEAFF
>TRBJ2-7|once|15|NA|TRBV20-1
TGCAGTGCTAAAGACCGGGACGTAGGAGGGTACGAGCAGTACTTC
CSAKDRDVGGYEQYF
>TRBJ1-1|few|16|TRBD1|TRBV10-3
TGTGCCATCAGCGGGACAGGTTCTAGTTTCGACACTGAAGCTTTCTTT
CAISGTGSSFDTEAFF
>TRBJ1-4|NA|13|NA|TRBV20-1
TGCAGTGCCACCCCGGGGGGGAATGAAAAACTGTTTTTT
CSATPGGNEKLFF
>TRBJ1-3|NA|15|NA|TRBV6-1
TGTGCCAGCAGACCGCGACGACGCTCTGGAAACACCATATATTTT
CASRPRRRSGNTIYF
>TRBJ1-2|NA|16|TRBD1|TRBV7-8
TGTGCCAGCAGCCTTAGTACAGGGGGCATAGACTATGGCTACACCTTC
CASSLSTGGIDYGYTF